The 7 T cell receptor beta chains below all came from one sample that was sequenced in a study of blood T cell repertoires in COVID-19. The method was immunoSEQ multiplex PCR; TCRdb's version includes in-frame clones alone and lacks a portion of them. The data show about 240,000 clones, 80% to 90% seen once. The sequenced sample consisted of PBMCs or T cells enriched from blood (not recorded which). The receptors here all came from a woman aged 40 to 50 who had been exposed to COVID-19.

The chain links TRBV12-5 to TRBJ1-1; 10 nucleotides agree with TRBD1. Germline V gene lookup returns CDR1 LGHNT and CDR2 FRNRAP. There are 12 residues in the CDR3. The CDR3 DNA is TGTGCCTCCGGGACAGGGGTCACTGAAGCTTTCTTT. Its protein product is CASGTGVTEAFF.

As to this clone: One junction end disagrees with the germline gene, perhaps due to a read error. The chain carries TRBV20-1 and TRBJ2-1, with D possibly matching TRBD2 (6 bases). The CDR3 loop spans 11 amino acids. Germline CDR1 is DFQATT and CDR2 is SNEGSKA (reference sequence). The CDR3, as DNA: TGCAGTGCTTGGAAGGGACTTCAGCGGCTCTTC. Its translation: CSAWKGLQRLF.

The chain is built from TRBV21-1 and TRBJ2-3; the tabulated D call, TRBD2, remains unverified against the DNA. TRBV21-1 is tagged as a pseudogene. The CDR3 spans 17 residues. The CDR3 is CASSKWRAMVGTDTQYF. CDR3 in DNA: TGTGCCAGCAGCAAATGGAGGGCGATGGTGGGCACAGATACGCAGTATTTT.

The chain carries TRBV9 and TRBJ2-5, with 9 bases aligning to TRBD2. CDR3 length: 13 amino acids. CDR1 is SGDLS and CDR2 is YYNGEE in the germline V gene. Unmatched junction bases numbered 3, after V lost 5 bases and J lost 4 bases. CDR3 residues: CASSSGGRETQYF. CDR3 bases: TGTGCCAGCAGTAGCGGGGGCCGAGAGACCCAGTACTTC.

The V call is TRBV6-8, the J call TRBJ2-3; 9 bases line up with TRBD1. In germline, CDR1 is MNHGY, CDR2 SAAAGT. The trim removed 7 bases at V and 2 bases at J, leaving 7 bases unmatched. This CDR3 contains 15 residues. The CDR3 sequence is CASTPQGAYTDTQYF. DNA for the CDR3: TGTGCCAGCACCCCACAGGGGGCCTACACAGATACGCAGTATTTT.

The chain is built from TRBV5-6 and TRBJ1-5; the D is unclear. The V gene's germline CDR1 is SGHDT and CDR2 YYEEEE. V lost 5 bases and J lost 3, with 9 bases in between. The CDR3 runs to 13 residues. Here the CDR3 reads CASSLQLNQPQHF. The CDR3 DNA reads as TGTGCCAGCAGTCTACAGCTCAATCAGCCCCAGCATTTT. The full variable domain, completed using reference TRBV5-6 and TRBJ1-5, is DAGVTQSPTHLIKTRGQQVTLRCSPKSGHDTVSWYQQALGQGPQFIFQYYEEEERQRGNFPDRFSGHQFPNYSSELNVNALLLGDSALYLCASSLQLNQPQHFGDGTRLSIL.

This clone was seen a single time. The V call is TRBV29-1, the J call TRBJ1-2, with D possibly matching TRBD1 (6 bases). The CDR3 runs to 11 residues. Germline assignment: CDR1 SQVTM and CDR2 ANQGSEA. Trimming removed 4 bases from V and 5 bases from J, with 8 bases in between. The CDR3 nucleotides read TGCAGCGTTGCGACAGGTTATGGCTACACCTTC. Amino acids: CSVATGYGYTF.